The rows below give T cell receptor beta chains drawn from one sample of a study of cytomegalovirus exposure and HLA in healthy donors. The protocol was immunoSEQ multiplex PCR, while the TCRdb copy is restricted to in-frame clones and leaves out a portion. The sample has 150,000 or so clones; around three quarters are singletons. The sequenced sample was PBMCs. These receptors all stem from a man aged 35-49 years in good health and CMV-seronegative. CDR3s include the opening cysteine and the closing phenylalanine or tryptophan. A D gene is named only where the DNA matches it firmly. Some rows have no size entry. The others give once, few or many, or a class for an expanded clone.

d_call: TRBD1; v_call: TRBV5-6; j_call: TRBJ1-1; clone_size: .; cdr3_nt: TGTGCCAGCAGTGGGACAGGGGAGGCGAACACTGAAGCTTTCTTT; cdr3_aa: CASSGTGEANTEAFF
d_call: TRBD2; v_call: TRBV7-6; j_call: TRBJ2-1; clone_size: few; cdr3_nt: TGTGCCAGCAGCTTAGCCCTAGGACTAGCGGGAGCCCCTGTGGCCAATGAGCAGTTCTTC; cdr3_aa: CASSLALGLAGAPVANEQFF
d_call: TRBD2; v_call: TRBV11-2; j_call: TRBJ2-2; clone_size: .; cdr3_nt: TGTGCCAGCAGCTTAAGGACTAGTGGCGGGGAGCTGTTTTTT; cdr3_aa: CASSLRTSGGELFF
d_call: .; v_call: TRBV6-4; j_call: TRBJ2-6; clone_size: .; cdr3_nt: TGTGCCAGCAGTGACTCCCGGGCTGGGGCCAACGTCCTGACTTTC; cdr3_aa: CASSDSRAGANVLTF
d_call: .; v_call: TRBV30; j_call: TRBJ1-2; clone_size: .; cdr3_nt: TGTGCCTGGAGATGGGCAGGGTCTAACTATGGCTACACCTTC; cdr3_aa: CAWRWAGSNYGYTF
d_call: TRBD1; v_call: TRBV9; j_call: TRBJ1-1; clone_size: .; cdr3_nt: TGTGCCAGCAGCGTACAAGGGGGCGATGAAGCTTTCTTT; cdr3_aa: CASSVQGGDEAFF
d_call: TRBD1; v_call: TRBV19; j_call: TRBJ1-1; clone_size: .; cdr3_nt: TGTGCCAGTAGTGTAGGACAGGGCGGCACTGAAGCTTTCTTT; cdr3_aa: CASSVGQGGTEAFF
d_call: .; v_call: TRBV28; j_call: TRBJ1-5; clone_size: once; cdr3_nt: TGTGCCAGCACCCAACAAGGGGTACAAAACTACAATCAGCCCCAGCATTTT; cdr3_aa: CASTQQGVQNYNQPQHF
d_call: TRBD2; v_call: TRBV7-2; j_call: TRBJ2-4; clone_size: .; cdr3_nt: TGTGCCAGCACCTCGATTAGCGGGAGTTCTTACTTC; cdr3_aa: CASTSISGSSYF
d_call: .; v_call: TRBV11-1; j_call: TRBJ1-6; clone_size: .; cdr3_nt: TGTGCCAGCAGCCCGTCGACACATTCACCCCTCCACTTT; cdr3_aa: CASSPSTHSPLHF
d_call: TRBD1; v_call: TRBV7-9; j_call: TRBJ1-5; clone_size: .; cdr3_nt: TGTGCCAGCAGCCCCGGGACAGCTGGGGATAGCAATCAGCCCCAGCATTTT; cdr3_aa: CASSPGTAGDSNQPQHF
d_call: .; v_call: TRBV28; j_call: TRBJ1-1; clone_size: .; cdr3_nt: TGTGCCAGCAGTTGGGCAGGGCTGGACACTGAAGCTTTCTTT; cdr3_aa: CASSWAGLDTEAFF
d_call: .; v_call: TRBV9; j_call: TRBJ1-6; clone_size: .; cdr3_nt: TGTGCCAGCAGCGTAGAATCAGGGGATTCACCCCTCCACTTT; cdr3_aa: CASSVESGDSPLHF
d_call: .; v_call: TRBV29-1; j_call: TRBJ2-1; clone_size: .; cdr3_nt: TGCAGCGTTCTGCTAGCGTTTTACAATGAGCAGTTCTTC; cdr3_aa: CSVLLAFYNEQFF
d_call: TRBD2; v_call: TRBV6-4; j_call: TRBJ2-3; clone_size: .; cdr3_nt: TGTGCCAGCAGTGACTCGATATATAGCGGGAGCCAAAGCACAGATACGCAGTATTTT; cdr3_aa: CASSDSIYSGSQSTDTQYF
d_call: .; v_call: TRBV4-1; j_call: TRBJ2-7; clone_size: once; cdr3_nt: TGCGCCAGCAGCCAGCTCGCACTGGTAGATCCCTACGAGCAGTACTTC; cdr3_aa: CASSQLALVDPYEQYF
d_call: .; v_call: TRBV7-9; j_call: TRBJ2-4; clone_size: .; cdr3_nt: TGTGCCAGCACCCCTTACGGCGGGGCCAAAAACATTCAGTACTTC; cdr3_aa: CASTPYGGAKNIQYF
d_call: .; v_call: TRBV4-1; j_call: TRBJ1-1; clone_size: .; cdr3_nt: TGCGCCAGCAGCCAAGGACAGAACACTGAAGCTTTCTTT; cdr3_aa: CASSQGQNTEAFF
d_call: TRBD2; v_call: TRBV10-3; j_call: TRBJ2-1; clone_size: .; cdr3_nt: TGTGCCATCAGTGAGTTAGGGCTAGCGGGAGAAGGCTCCTACAATGAGCAGTTCTTC; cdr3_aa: CAISELGLAGEGSYNEQFF
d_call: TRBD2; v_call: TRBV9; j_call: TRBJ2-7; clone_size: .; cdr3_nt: TGTGCCAGCAGCCCCCTAGCGGGAGAGTCCTACGAGCAGTACTTC; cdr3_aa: CASSPLAGESYEQYF
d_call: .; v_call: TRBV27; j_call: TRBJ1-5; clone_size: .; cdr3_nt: TGTGCCAGCAGTTTAAGTAGGGTGGCAGGGATGGAATTT; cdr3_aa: CASSLSRVAGMEF
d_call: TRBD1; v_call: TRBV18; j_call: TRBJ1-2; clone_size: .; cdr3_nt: TGTGCCAGCTCATTGGGGACAGGGGAATATGGCTACACCTTC; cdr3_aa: CASSLGTGEYGYTF
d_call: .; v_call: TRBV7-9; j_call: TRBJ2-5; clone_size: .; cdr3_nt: TGTGCCAGCAGCTTACAGGAGACCCAGTACTTC; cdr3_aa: CASSLQETQYF
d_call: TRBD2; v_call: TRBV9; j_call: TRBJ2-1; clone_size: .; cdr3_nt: TGTGCCAGCACGGGGAGGGCGGACAATGAGCAGTTCTTC; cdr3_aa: CASTGRADNEQFF
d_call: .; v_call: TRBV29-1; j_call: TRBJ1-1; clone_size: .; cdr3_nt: TGCAGCGTTGATACCGGCACTGAAGCTTTCTTT; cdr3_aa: CSVDTGTEAFF
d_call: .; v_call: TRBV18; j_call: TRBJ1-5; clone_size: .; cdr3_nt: TGTGCCAGCTCATCCGGCGACGGGAAGCCCCAGCATTTT; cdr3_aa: CASSSGDGKPQHF
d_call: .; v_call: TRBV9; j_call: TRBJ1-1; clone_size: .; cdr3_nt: TGTGCCAGCAGCGTAGCCCAGAACACTGAAGCTTTCTTT; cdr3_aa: CASSVAQNTEAFF
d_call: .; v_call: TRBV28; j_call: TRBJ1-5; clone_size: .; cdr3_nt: TGTGCCAGCATGACAACGGTCAATCAGCCCCAGCATTTT; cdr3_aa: CASMTTVNQPQHF
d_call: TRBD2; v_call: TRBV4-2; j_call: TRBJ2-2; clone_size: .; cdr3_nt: TGTGCCAGCAGCCAAGGTCTAGCGGGAGCCACCGGGGAGCTGTTTTTT; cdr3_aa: CASSQGLAGATGELFF
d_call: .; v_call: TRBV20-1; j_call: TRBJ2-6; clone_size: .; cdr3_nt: TGCAGCGGTTTTTACGCCAACGGCCTGACTTTC; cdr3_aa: CSGFYANGLTF
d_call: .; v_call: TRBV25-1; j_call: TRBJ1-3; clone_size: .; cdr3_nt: TGTGCCAGCAGTGCACCGAGGAGCCGCTCTGGAAACACCATATATTTT; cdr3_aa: CASSAPRSRSGNTIYF
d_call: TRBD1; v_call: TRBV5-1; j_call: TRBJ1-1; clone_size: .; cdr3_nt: TGCGCCAGCAGCCAAGACAGGGCTCAGAGCACTGAAGCTTTCTTT; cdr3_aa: CASSQDRAQSTEAFF
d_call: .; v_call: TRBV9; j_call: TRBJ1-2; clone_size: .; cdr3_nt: TGTGCCAGCAGTGAGCTCTATGGCTACACCTTC; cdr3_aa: CASSELYGYTF
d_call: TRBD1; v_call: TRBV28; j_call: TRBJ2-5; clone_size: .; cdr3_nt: TGTGCCAGCAGTCCCCGATCGACAGGGACCAGGGAGACCCAGTACTTC; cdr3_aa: CASSPRSTGTRETQYF
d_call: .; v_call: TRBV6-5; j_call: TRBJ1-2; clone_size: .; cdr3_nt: TGTGCCAGCAGTTACTCGGAAACAGGTTGGAGCTATGGCTACACCTTC; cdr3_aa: CASSYSETGWSYGYTF
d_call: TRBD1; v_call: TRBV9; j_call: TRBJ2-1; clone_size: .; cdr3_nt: TGTGCCAGCAGCGTCGGGACAGGTAAATACAATGAGCAGTTCTTC; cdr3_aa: CASSVGTGKYNEQFF
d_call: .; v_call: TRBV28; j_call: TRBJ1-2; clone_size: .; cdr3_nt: TGTGCCACCCGGGAGGGGATAAGGGGCTACACCTTC; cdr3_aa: CATREGIRGYTF
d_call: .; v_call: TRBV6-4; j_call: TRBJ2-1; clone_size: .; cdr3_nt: TGTGCCAGCAGTGACCTAACAGGGCCCAATGAGCAGTTCTTC; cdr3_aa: CASSDLTGPNEQFF
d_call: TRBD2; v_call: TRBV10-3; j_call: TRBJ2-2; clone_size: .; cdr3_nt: TGTGCCATCAGTGAGTCGGCACCAGCGGGAGCCGGGGAGCTGTTTTTT; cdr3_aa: CAISESAPAGAGELFF
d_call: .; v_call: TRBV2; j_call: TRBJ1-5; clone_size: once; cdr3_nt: TGTGCCAGCAGCTTAGGACAACGTCAGGCCCAGCATTTT; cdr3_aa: CASSLGQRQAQHF
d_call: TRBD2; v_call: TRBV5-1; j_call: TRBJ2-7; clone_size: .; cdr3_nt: TGCGCCAGCAGCTTAGAACTAGCGGGATTCCACGAGCAGTACTTC; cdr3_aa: CASSLELAGFHEQYF
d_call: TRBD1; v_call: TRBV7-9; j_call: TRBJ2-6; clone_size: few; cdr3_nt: TGTGCCAGCAGCCAAGGGACAGGGGGCACTGGGGCCAACGTCCTGACTTTC; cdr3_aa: CASSQGTGGTGANVLTF
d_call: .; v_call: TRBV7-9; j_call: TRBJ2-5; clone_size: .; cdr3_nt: TGTGCCAGCAGCTACGTGAGGAGCCAAGAGACCCAGTACTTC; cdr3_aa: CASSYVRSQETQYF
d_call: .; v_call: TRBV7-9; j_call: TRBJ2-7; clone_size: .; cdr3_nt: TGTTCCAGCAGCTTTACCGGCTACGAGCAGTACTTC; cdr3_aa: CSSSFTGYEQYF
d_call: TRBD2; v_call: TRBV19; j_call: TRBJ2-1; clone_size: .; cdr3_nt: TGTGCCAGTAGTATACGAACTAGCGGGATATACAATGAGCAGTTCTTC; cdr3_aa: CASSIRTSGIYNEQFF
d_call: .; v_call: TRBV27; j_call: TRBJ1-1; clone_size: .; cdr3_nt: TGTGCCAGCAGTTTAAGGTCAGGCCCTGGGTACACTGAAGCTTTCTTT; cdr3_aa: CASSLRSGPGYTEAFF
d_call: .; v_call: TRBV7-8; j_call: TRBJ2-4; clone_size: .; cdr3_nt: TGTGCCAGCAGCTTAGGCAGGGACAAAAACATTCAGTACTTC; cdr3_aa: CASSLGRDKNIQYF
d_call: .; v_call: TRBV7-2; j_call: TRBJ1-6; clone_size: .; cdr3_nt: TGTGCCAGCAGCCCACTCCCTGTACGGTTTAATTCACCCCTCCACTTT; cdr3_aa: CASSPLPVRFNSPLHF
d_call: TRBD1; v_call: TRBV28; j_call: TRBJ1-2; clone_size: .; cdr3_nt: TGTGCCAGCAGTGGGGCAGGGGGAATTGGCTACACCTTC; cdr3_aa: CASSGAGGIGYTF
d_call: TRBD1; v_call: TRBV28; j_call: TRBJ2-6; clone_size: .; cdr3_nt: TGTGCCAGCAGACGGGACAGGGGGACTGGGGCCAACGTCCTGACTTTC; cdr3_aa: CASRRDRGTGANVLTF
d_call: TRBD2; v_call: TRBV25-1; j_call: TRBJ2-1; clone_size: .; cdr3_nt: TGTGCCAGCAGTGCCTCCGGGACTAGCGGTTACAATGAGCAGTTCTTC; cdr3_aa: CASSASGTSGYNEQFF
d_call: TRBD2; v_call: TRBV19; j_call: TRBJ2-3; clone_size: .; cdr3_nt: TGTGCCAGTAGTATATTAGGCGGGAGCGGAGATACGCAGTATTTT; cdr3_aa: CASSILGGSGDTQYF
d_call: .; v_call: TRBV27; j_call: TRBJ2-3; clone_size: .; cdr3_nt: TGTGCCAGCAGTTTATCGATGGGAAATTGGGGACTGGGAGATACGCAGTATTTT; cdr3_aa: CASSLSMGNWGLGDTQYF
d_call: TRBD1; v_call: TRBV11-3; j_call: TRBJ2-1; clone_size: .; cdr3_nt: TGTGCCAGCAGCTCCACAGGGGATGAGCAGTTCTTC; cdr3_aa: CASSSTGDEQFF
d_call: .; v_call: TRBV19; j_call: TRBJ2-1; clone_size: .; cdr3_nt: TGTGCCAGTAGTATAGGGACAGTACACAATGAGCAGTTCTTC; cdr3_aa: CASSIGTVHNEQFF
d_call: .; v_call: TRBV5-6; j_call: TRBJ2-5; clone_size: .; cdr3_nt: TGTGCCAGCAGCTTGTTCAGCGGAAAAGAGACCCAGTACTTC; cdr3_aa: CASSLFSGKETQYF
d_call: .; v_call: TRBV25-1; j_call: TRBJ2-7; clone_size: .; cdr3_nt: TGTGCCAGCAGTGAGGCGGGACGGGCCTCCTACGAGCAGTACTTC; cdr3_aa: CASSEAGRASYEQYF